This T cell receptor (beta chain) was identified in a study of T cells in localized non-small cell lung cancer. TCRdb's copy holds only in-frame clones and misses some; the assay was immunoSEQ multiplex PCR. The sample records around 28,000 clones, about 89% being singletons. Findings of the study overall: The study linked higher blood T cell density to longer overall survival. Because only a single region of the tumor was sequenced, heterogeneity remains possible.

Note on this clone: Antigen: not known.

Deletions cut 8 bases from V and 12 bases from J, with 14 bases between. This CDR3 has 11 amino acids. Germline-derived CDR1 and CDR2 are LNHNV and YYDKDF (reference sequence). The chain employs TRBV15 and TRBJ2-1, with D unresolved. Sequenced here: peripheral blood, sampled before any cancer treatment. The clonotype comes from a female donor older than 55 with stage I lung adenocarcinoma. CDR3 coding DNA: TGTGCCACCTCGGGCTCCCCCACGCAGTTCTTC. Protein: CATSGSPTQFF.